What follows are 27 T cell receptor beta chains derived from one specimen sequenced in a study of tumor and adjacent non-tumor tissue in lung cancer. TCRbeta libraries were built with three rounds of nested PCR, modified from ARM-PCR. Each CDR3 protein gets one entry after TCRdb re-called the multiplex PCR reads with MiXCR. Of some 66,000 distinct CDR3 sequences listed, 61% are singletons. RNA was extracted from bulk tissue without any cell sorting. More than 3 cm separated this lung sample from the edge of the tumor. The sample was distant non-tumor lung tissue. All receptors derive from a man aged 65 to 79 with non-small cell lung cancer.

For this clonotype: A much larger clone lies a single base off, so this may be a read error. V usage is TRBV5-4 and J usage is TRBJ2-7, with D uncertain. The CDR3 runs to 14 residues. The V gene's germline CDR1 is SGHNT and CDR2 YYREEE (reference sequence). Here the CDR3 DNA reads TGTGCCAGCGGCTTGTGGGCCAGCTCCTACGAGCAGTACTTC. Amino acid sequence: CASGLWASSYEQYF.

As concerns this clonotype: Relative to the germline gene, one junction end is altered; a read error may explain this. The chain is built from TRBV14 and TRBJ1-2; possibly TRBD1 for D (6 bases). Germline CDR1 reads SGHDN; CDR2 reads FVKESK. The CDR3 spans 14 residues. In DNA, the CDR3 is TGTGTCAGCAGTCGGAGGGGGGTTGTTTATGGCTACACCTTC. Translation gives CVSSRRGVVYGYTF.

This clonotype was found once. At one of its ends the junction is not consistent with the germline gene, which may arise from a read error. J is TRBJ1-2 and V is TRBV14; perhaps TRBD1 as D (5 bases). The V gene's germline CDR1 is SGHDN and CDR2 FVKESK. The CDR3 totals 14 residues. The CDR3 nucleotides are TGTGCCAGCGGCCGGAGAGGGGTTGTCTATGGCTACACTTTC. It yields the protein CASGRRGVVYGYTF.

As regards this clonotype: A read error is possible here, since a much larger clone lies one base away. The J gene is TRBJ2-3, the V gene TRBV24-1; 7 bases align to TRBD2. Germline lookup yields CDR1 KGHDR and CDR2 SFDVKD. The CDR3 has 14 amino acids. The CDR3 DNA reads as TGTACCACCAGTGATGGCGGGAGTACAGATACGCAGTATTTT. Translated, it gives CTTSDGGSTDTQYF.

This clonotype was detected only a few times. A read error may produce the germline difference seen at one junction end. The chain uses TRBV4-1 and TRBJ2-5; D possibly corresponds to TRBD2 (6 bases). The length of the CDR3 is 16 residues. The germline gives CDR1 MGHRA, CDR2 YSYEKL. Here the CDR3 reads CASNQAGGRPRETQYF. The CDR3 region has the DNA TGCGCCAGCAACCAAGCTGGGGGGAGGCCCAGGGAGACCCAGTACTTC.

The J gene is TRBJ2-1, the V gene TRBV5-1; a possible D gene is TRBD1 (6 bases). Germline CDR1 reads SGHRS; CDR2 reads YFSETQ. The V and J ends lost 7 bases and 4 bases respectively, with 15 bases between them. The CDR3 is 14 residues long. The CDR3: CASAQWGQYNEQFF. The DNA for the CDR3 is TGCGCCAGCGCTCAGTGGGGGCAATACAATGAGCAGTTCTTC.

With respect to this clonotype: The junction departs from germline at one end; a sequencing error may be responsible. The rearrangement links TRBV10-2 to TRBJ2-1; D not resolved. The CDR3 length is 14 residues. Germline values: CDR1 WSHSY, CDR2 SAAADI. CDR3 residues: CANSELVNYNEQFF. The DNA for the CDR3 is TGCGCCAACAGTGAGCTGGTGAATTACAATGAGCAGTTCTTC.

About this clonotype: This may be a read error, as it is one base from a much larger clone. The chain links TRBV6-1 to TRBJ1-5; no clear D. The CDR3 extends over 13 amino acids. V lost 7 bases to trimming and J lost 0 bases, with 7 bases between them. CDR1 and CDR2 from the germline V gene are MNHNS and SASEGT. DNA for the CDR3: TGTGCCAGCAAGTGGGTTAGCAATCAGCCCCAGCATTTT. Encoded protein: CASKWVSNQPQHF.

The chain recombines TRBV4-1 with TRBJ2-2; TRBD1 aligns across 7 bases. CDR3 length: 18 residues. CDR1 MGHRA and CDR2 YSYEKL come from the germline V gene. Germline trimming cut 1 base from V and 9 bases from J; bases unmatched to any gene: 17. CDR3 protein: CASSQVAFGTAGIRELFF. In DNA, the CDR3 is TGCGCCAGCAGCCAAGTCGCTTTCGGGACAGCTGGGATCAGGGAGCTGTTTTTT.

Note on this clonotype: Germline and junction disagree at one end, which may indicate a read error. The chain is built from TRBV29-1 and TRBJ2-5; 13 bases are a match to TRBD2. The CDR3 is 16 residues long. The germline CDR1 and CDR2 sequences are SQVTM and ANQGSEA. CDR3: CSVRGRLAGGLETHYF. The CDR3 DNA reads TGCAGCGTTAGGGGCCGACTAGCGGGGGGATTGGAGACCCATTACTTC.

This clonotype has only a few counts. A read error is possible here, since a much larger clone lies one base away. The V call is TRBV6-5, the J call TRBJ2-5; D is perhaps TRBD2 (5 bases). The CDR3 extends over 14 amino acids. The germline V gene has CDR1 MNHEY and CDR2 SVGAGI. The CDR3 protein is CAGSPSPSGETQYF. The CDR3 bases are TGTGCCGGCAGTCCTTCCCCCTCGGGGGAGACCCAGTACTTC.

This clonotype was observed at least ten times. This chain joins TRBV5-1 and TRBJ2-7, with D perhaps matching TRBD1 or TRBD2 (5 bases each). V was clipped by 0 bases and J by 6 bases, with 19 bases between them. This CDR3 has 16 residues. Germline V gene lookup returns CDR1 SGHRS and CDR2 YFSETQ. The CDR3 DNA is TGCGCCAGCAGCTTGGGGCATCGGGACGTCGACTCCGAGCAGTACTTC. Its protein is CASSLGHRDVDSEQYF. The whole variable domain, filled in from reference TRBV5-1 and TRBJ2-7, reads KAGVTQTPRYLIKTRGQQVTLSCSPISGHRSVSWYQQTPGQGLQFLFEYFSETQRNKGNFPGRFSGRQFSNSRSEMNVSTLELGDSALYLCASSLGHRDVDSEQYFGPGTRLTVT.

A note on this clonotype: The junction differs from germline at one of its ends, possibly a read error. This CDR3 is CASSYGEGGTDMQYF. The CDR3 bases are TGTGCCAGCAGCTACGGCGAGGGGGGCACAGATATGCAGTATTTT. The V call is TRBV5-4, the J call TRBJ2-3; D is tentatively TRBD1 or TRBD2 (6 bases each). The CDR3 has 15 amino acids. The germline gives CDR1 SGHNT, CDR2 YYREEE (reference sequence).

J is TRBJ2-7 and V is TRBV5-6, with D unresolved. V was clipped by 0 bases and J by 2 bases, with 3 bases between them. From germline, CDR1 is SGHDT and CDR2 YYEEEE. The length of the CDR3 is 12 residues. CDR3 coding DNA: TGTGCCAGCAGCTTGGAGACCTACGAGCAGTACTTC. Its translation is CASSLETYEQYF.

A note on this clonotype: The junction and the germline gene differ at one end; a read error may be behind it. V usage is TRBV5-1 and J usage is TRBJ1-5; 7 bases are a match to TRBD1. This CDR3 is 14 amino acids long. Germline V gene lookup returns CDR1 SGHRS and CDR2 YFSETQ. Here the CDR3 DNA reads TGTGCCAGCAGCCCGGGGACAGAGTATAAGCCCCAGCATTTT. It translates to CASSPGTEYKPQHF.

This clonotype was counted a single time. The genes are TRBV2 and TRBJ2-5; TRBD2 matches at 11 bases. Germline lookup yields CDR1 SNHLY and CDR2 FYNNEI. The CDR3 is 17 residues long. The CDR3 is CVSDLHTTSGEHETQYF. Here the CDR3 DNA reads TGTGTCAGTGACTTACACACGACTAGCGGGGAGCATGAGACCCAGTACTTC.

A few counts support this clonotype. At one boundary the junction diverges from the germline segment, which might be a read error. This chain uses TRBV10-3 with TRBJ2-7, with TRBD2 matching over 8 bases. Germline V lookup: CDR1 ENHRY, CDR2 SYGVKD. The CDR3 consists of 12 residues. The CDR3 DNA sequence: TGTGCCACCGGGAGGGTAAACTACGAGCAATATTTC. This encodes CATGRVNYEQYF.

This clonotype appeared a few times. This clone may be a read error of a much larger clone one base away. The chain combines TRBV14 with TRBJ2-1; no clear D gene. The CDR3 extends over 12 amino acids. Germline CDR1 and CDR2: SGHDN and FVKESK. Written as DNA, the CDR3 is TGTGCCAACAGCGATGACTGGGCTGAGCAGTTCTTC. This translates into CANSDDWAEQFF.

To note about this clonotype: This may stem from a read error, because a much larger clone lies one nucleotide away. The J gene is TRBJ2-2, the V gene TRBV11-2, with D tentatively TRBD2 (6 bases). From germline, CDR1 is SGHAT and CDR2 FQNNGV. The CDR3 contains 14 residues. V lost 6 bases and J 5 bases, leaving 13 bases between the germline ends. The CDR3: CASSQGRETGELFF. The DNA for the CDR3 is TGTGCCAGCAGTCAGGGACGGGAGACCGGGGAGCTGTTTTTT. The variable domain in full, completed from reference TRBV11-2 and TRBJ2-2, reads EAGVAQSPRYKIIEKRQSVAFWCNPISGHATLYWYQQILGQGPKLLIQFQNNGVVDDSQLPKDRFSAERLKGVDSTLKIQPAKLEDSAVYLCASSQGRETGELFFGEGSRLTVL.

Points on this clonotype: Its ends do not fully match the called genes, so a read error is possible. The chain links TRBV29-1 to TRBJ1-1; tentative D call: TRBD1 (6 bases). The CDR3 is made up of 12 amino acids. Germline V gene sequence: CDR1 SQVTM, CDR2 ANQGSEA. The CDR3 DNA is TGCAGCCTGGGGACAATAATCGCTGAAGCTTTCTTC. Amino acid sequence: CSLGTIIAEAFF.

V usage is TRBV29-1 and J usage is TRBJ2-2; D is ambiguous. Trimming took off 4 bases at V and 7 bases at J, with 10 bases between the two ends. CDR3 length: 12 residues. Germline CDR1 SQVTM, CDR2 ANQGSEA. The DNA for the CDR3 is TGCAGCGTTGCTACGTACAACGGGGAGCTGTTTTTT. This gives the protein CSVATYNGELFF.

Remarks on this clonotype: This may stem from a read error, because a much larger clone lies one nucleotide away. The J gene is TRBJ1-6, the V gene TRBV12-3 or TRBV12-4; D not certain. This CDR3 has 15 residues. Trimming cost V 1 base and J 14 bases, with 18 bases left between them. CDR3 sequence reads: CASSLDSRRFVSLHF. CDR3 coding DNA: TGTGCCAGCAGTTTAGACAGCCGGCGGTTCGTTTCCCTCCACTTT.

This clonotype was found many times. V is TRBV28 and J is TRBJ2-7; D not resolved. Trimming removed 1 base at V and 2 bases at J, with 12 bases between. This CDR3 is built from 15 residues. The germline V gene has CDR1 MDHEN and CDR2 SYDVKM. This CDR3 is CASSLSRFSPYEQYF. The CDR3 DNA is TGTGCCAGCAGTTTATCTAGATTTTCCCCCTACGAGCAGTACTTC.

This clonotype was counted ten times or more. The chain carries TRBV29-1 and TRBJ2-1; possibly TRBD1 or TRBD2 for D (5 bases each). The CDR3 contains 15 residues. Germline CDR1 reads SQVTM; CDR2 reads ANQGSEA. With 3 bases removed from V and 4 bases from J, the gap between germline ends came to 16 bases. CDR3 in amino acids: CSVDGSGLKYNEQFF. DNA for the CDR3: TGCAGCGTTGATGGGTCGGGGCTGAAATACAATGAGCAGTTCTTC.

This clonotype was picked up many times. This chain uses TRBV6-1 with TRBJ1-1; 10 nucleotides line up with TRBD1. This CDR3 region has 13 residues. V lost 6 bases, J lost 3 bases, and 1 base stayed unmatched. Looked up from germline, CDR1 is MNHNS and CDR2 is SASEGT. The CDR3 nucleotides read TGTGCCAGCAGGGGGACAGGGGACACTGAAGCTTTCTTT. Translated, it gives CASRGTGDTEAFF.

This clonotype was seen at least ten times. CDR3 amino acids: CASSLRTGGDTQYF. The CDR3 bases are TGCGCCAGCAGCCTGAGGACAGGGGGAGATACGCAGTATTTT. This chain links TRBV5-1 with TRBJ2-3, with 10 bases aligning to TRBD1. J gave up 5 bases and V 4 bases, and 4 bases lay outside the gene matches. Looked up from germline, CDR1 is SGHRS and CDR2 is YFSETQ. The CDR3 consists of 14 residues.

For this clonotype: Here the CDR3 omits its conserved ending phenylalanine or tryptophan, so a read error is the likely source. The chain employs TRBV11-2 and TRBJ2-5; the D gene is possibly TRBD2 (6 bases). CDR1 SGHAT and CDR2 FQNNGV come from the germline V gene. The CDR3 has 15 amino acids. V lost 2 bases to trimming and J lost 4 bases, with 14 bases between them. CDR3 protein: CASSLCSGGRETQYY. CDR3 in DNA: TGTGCCAGCAGCTTATGCAGTGGAGGGAGAGAGACCCAGTACTAC.